This T cell receptor (beta chain) emerged from a study of blood T cell repertoires in COVID-19. Clones were sequenced by immunoSEQ multiplex PCR, and TCRdb holds only the in-frame ones, with some missing. The table shows about 230,000 clones, with 85% to 90% occurring only once. The receptor was derived from a man aged 50 or older with COVID-19, enrolled during active disease. Material for sequencing was peripheral blood.

Here the CDR3 DNA reads TGTGCCAGCAGCTTAGTGAGGGCTAGCGCGGCCTACGAGCAGTACTTC. The encoded protein is CASSLVRASAAYEQYF. The chain couples TRBV7-2 to TRBJ2-7, with TRBD2 as a possible D gene (6 bases). Germline CDR1 is SGHTA and CDR2 is FQGNSA. This CDR3 spans 16 amino acids. V lost 1 base to trimming and J lost 2 bases, with 15 bases between them.